These 7 T cell receptor beta chains were sequenced from one sample in a study of shared T cell receptors in the human thymus. Repertoires were generated with immunoSEQ multiplex PCR, while TCRdb's copy carries only in-frame clones and drops some. The sample gives roughly 660,000 clones, around nine tenths of which show up once; 0.0095% to 0.011% is in the top ten. The same specimen was also included in a second study, on human thymus T cells.

Sequencing was done on a sample of thymocytes. Source of these receptors: a boy less than two years old with a congenital heart defect.

The genes are TRBV28 and TRBJ1-4; D call uncertain. In germline, CDR1 is MDHEN, CDR2 SYDVKM. V gave up 6 bases and J gave up 8 bases, with 10 bases separating them. The CDR3 spans 12 residues. Written as DNA, the CDR3 is TGTGCCAGCAGGATACCGGGAGAAAAACTGTTTTTT. It is translated as CASRIPGEKLFF. Combining the CDR3 with reference TRBV28 and TRBJ1-4 gives the whole variable domain DVKVTQSSRYLVKRTGEKVFLECVQDMDHENMFWYRQDPGLGLRLIYFSYDVKMKEKGDIPEGYSVSREKKERFSLILESASTNQTSMYLCASRIPGEKLFFGSGTQLSVL.

The rearrangement links TRBV5-6 to TRBJ2-7, with 9 bases lining up with TRBD2. CDR1 and CDR2 (germline): SGHDT, YYEEEE. J was trimmed by 4 bases and V by 5 bases; bases with no gene match: 7. This CDR3 has 14 residues. CDR3: CASSYGGRVYEQYF. The CDR3 DNA sequence: TGTGCCAGCAGTTATGGCGGGAGGGTATACGAGCAGTACTTC. The whole variable domain, filled in from reference TRBV5-6 and TRBJ2-7, reads DAGVTQSPTHLIKTRGQQVTLRCSPKSGHDTVSWYQQALGQGPQFIFQYYEEEERQRGNFPDRFSGHQFPNYSSELNVNALLLGDSALYLCASSYGGRVYEQYFGPGTRLTVT.

The chain is built from TRBV6-6 and TRBJ1-5; 8 bases align to TRBD1. Germline lookup yields CDR1 MNHNY and CDR2 SVGAGI (reference sequence). The CDR3 runs 13 residues. The ends lost 7 bases at V and 7 bases at J; junction bases unmatched: 6. CDR3 sequence (DNA): TGTGCCAGCAATACAGGGGGAGGCCAGCCCCAGCATTTT. This codes for CASNTGGGQPQHF.

The chain uses TRBV5-5 and TRBJ2-7; 12 bases map to TRBD2. CDR3 length: 15 amino acids. Per germline, CDR1 SGHKS and CDR2 YYEKEE (reference sequence). The junction had 3 bases not matched to a gene; V was cut back by 2 bases and J by 3 bases. CDR3 amino acids: CASSLGLAGIYEQYF. CDR3 bases: TGTGCCAGCAGCTTAGGACTAGCGGGAATCTACGAGCAGTACTTC. Full variable domain (missing parts from reference TRBV5-5 and TRBJ2-7): DAGVTQSPTHLIKTRGQQVTLRCSPISGHKSVSWYQQVLGQGPQFIFQYYEKEERGRGNFPDRFSARQFPNYSSELNVNALLLGDSALYLCASSLGLAGIYEQYFGPGTRLTVT.

The gene calls are TRBV29-1 and TRBJ2-2, with 8 positions matching TRBD2. CDR3 length: 17 residues. V gave up 3 bases and J gave up 4 bases; unmatched junction bases: 13. Germline CDR1 and CDR2: SQVTM and ANQGSEA. CDR3: CSVEIPGGRPGTGELFF. The CDR3 DNA sequence: TGCAGCGTTGAGATCCCAGGCGGGAGGCCGGGCACCGGGGAGCTGTTTTTT.

The V gene is TRBV27, the J gene TRBJ2-1; 11 bases map to TRBD2. The CDR3 consists of 17 residues. V shed 2 bases, J shed 8 bases, and the junction held 11 bases outside the gene matches. Per germline, CDR1 MNHEY and CDR2 SMNVEV (reference sequence). For the CDR3, the DNA is TGTGCCAGCAGTTTAGGGGTAGCGGGAGGGTACCGTCATGAGCAGTTCTTC. Its translation is CASSLGVAGGYRHEQFF.

V usage is TRBV30 and J usage is TRBJ2-7; unclear D gene. The V gene lost 8 bases and the J gene lost 3 bases, with 17 bases spanning the gap. From germline, CDR1 is GTSNPN and CDR2 SVGIG (reference sequence). This CDR3 is built from 13 residues. DNA for the CDR3: TGTGCCCCCTGGCGCGGCGGCGTCTACGAGCAGTACTTC. Residues: CAPWRGGVYEQYF.